The entry below describes one TCR beta chain. The antigen is not known. This entry comes from a study of regulatory T cells in long-lasting Graves disease. Findings and limits, study-wide: Persistent Graves' patients possessed reduced TCR diversity relative to recently diagnosed ones.

Time point defined: newly diagnosed GD, antithyroid drugs for less than 3 months. RNA extracted from PBMCs served as the sequencing template. iRepertoire HTBI primers and Arm-PCR of CDR3 regions built TCR beta libraries. TCRdb re-derived calls from the multiplex PCR reads in MiXCR, one entry per CDR3 protein. The repertoire holds under 800,000 distinct CDR3 sequences, with roughly 15% as singletons. Trimming removed 5 bases from V and 9 bases from J, with 17 bases in between. CDR1 and CDR2 from the germline V gene are DFQATT and SNEGSKA (reference sequence). The length of the CDR3 is 13 residues. These same records also appear under a second study, on T cells in Graves' hyperthyroidism and ophthalmopathy. From that study: Before onset, by a median of approximately 5.9 months, the model predicted ophthalmopathy.

V and J are TRBV20-1 and TRBJ2-1; no clear D gene. The clonotype comes from a woman in her 30s with Graves disease. Sequencing used peripheral blood mononuclear cells (PBMCs), obtained at new diagnosis, from a patient treated with antithyroid drugs. Here the CDR3 reads CSAARDRLGEQFF. DNA for the CDR3: TGCAGTGCTGCGAGAGATAGGCTCGGTGAGCAGTTCTTC.